The 27 T cell receptor beta chains reported below all come from one sample, sequenced in a study of T cells in narcolepsy. Libraries were prepared by immunoSEQ multiplex PCR; TCRdb keeps only in-frame clonotypes and omits some of them. The data show 30,000 to 45,000 clones, approximately 86% seen once. Source material: CD45RA- memory CD4+ T cells from PBMCs. These receptors came from a human donor with narcolepsy.

This chain connects TRBV6-1 to TRBJ2-7; 12 bases line up with TRBD2. With V trimmed by 1 base and J by 4 bases, 11 bases remained unmatched. The CDR3 is made up of 18 amino acids. Germline V lookup: CDR1 MNHNS, CDR2 SASEGT. The CDR3 DNA sequence: TGTGCCAGCAGTGAAGGGAGGACTAGCGGGGTCCCGAAGTACGAGCAGTACTTC. This gives the protein CASSEGRTSGVPKYEQYF.

CDR3 DNA: TGTGCCAGCGGGACAGGGAGTGGCGAGACCCAGTACTTC. Its protein product is CASGTGSGETQYF. The V call is TRBV19, the J call TRBJ2-5; 9 bases are a match to TRBD1. Germline V gene data show CDR1 as LNHDA and CDR2 as SQIVND (reference sequence). CDR3 length: 13 residues. V trimming: 9 bases; J trimming: 5 bases; junction bases outside the gene matches: 7.

V is TRBV30 and J is TRBJ1-4; TRBD1 matches at 7 bases. The CDR3 runs to 14 residues. V shed 2 bases and J 7 bases; nucleotides not matched to a gene: 7. The V gene's germline CDR1 is GTSNPN and CDR2 SVGIG (reference sequence). CDR3 bases: TGTGCCTGGAGTCTGGACAGGCGCGCTGAAAAACTGTTTTTT. It specifies CAWSLDRRAEKLFF.

This chain uses TRBV30 with TRBJ1-5; 7 positions match TRBD1. The CDR3 runs 14 residues. Germline CDR1 GTSNPN, CDR2 SVGIG (reference sequence). V lost 8 bases to trimming and J lost 3 bases; unmatched junction nucleotides: 10. CDR3 in amino acids: CAMARDSHNQPQHF. The CDR3 DNA reads TGTGCCATGGCCCGGGACAGTCACAATCAGCCCCAGCATTTT.

The rearrangement uses TRBV5-4 and TRBJ2-2; D possibly matches TRBD1 or TRBD2 (7 bases each). The germline CDR1 and CDR2 sequences are SGHNT and YYREEE (reference sequence). The CDR3 consists of 16 residues. Between the trimmed V and J ends, which lost 0 bases and 4 bases, there was a span of 13 bases. The chain's CDR3 is CASSLGSRGGTGELFF. The CDR3 bases are TGTGCCAGCAGCTTGGGGTCCAGGGGGGGCACCGGGGAGCTGTTTTTT. The full variable domain, rest sourced from reference TRBV5-4 and TRBJ2-2, is ETGVTQSPTHLIKTRGQQVTLRCSSQSGHNTVSWYQQALGQGPQFIFQYYREEENGRGNFPPRFSGLQFPNYSSELNVNALELDDSALYLCASSLGSRGGTGELFFGEGSRLTVL.

J is TRBJ1-4 and V is TRBV5-4; D is unclear. The CDR3 length is 14 residues. V lost 4 bases and J 8 bases, leaving 15 bases between the germline ends. Germline V gene lookup returns CDR1 SGHNT and CDR2 YYREEE (reference sequence). CDR3: CASSNWAGREKLFF. The CDR3 DNA reads as TGTGCCAGCAGCAACTGGGCAGGTCGAGAAAAACTGTTTTTT. Supplemented by reference TRBV5-4 and TRBJ1-4, the full variable domain reads ETGVTQSPTHLIKTRGQQVTLRCSSQSGHNTVSWYQQALGQGPQFIFQYYREEENGRGNFPPRFSGLQFPNYSSELNVNALELDDSALYLCASSNWAGREKLFFGSGTQLSVL.

There are a few counts of this clone. The V gene is TRBV7-2, the J gene TRBJ2-2; tentative D call: TRBD2 (6 bases). Germline lookup yields CDR1 SGHTA and CDR2 FQGNSA. The CDR3 runs 14 residues. Between the trimmed V and J ends, which lost 1 base and 6 bases, there was a span of 9 bases. The CDR3 spells CASSLVPGAGELFF. CDR3 nucleotides: TGTGCCAGCAGCTTAGTACCGGGGGCCGGGGAGCTGTTTTTT.

This clone has more than one count but fewer than ten. V gene TRBV19 combines with J gene TRBJ1-2, with 7 bases fitting TRBD1. Trimming cost V 1 base and J 4 bases; bases outside gene matches: 3. Germline loops: CDR1 LNHDA, CDR2 SQIVND (reference sequence). This CDR3 has 14 amino acids. The DNA of the CDR3 is TGTGCCAGTAGTATAGTATCAGGGGGCTATGGCTACACCTTC. This codes for CASSIVSGGYGYTF.

The rearrangement links TRBV10-3 to TRBJ2-3; no definite D call. CDR1 and CDR2 from the germline V gene are ENHRY and SYGVKD. V was trimmed by 0 bases and J by 1 base, leaving 11 bases between them. The CDR3 sequence is 16 residues long. This chain's CDR3 is CAISESPGAGTDTQYF. CDR3 nucleotides: TGTGCCATCAGTGAGTCCCCGGGTGCGGGCACAGATACGCAGTATTTT.

This clone has a single count. The CDR3 DNA sequence: TGCGCCAGCAGCCAACCCGGGACAGGGGAAGAGACCCAGTACTTC. It encodes CASSQPGTGEETQYF. The rearrangement links TRBV4-3 to TRBJ2-5, with 10 bases fitting TRBD1. Germline assignment: CDR1 LGHNA and CDR2 YSLEER. The CDR3 totals 15 residues. The ends lost 2 bases at V and 3 bases at J; junction bases unmatched: 3.

This chain links TRBV7-9 with TRBJ2-3, with D maybe TRBD2 (6 bases). The ends were cut back, 5 bases at V and 9 bases at J, with 12 bases in the middle. CDR1 SEHNR and CDR2 FQNEAQ come from the germline V gene (reference sequence). The CDR3 consists of 12 residues. The CDR3 nucleotides are TGTGCCAGCAGCCTCGTTGGGGGGACGCAGTATTTT. This sequence encodes CASSLVGGTQYF.

The CDR3 here is CASSRTIQETQYF. The CDR3 coding sequence is TGTGCCAGTAGTAGGACTATCCAAGAGACCCAGTACTTC. The chain combines TRBV19 with TRBJ2-5, with D possibly being TRBD2 (6 bases). CDR3 length equals 13 residues. V gave up 4 bases and J gave up 1 base, with 7 bases separating them. The germline V gene has CDR1 LNHDA and CDR2 SQIVND (reference sequence).

This clone was seen just once. The chain recombines TRBV18 with TRBJ2-7, with TRBD2 matching over 7 bases. Trimming removed 0 bases from V and 6 bases from J; junction bases left unmatched: 11. Germline loops: CDR1 KGHSH, CDR2 LQKENI. The CDR3 consists of 16 residues. CDR3 nucleotides: TGTGCCAGCTCACCACCGGGTCAGCGGGGTGTCTCCGAGCAGTACTTC. Translation: CASSPPGQRGVSEQYF. The variable domain in full, with the rest retrieved from reference TRBV18 and TRBJ2-7, is NAGVMQNPRHLVRRRGQEARLRCSPMKGHSHVYWYRQLPEEGLKFMVYLQKENIIDESGMPKERFSAEFPKEGPSILRIQQVVRGDSAAYFCASSPPGQRGVSEQYFGPGTRLTVT.

Only a few counts were recorded for this clone. The chain combines TRBV12-5 with TRBJ1-1; D remains unclear. Germline lookup yields CDR1 LGHNT and CDR2 FRNRAP. This CDR3 is built from 12 residues. The V end was cut by 4 bases, the J end by 0 bases, with 3 bases between. CDR3 DNA sequence: TGTGCTAGTGGTTACATGAACACTGAAGCTTTCTTT. Translated, it gives CASGYMNTEAFF.

The V call is TRBV7-3, the J call TRBJ1-6, with D uncertain. V lost 1 base and J 7 bases, leaving 5 bases between the germline ends. The CDR3 is made up of 13 amino acids. CDR1 and CDR2 from the germline V gene are SGHTA and FQGTGA. The CDR3 DNA is TGTGCCAGCAGCTTAAATGGGAATTCACCCCTCCACTTT. Translation: CASSLNGNSPLHF.

This chain links TRBV12-5 with TRBJ1-1; 8 bases agree with TRBD1. CDR1 and CDR2 (germline): LGHNT, FRNRAP. The CDR3 contains 16 residues. J gave up 1 base and V 4 bases, and 8 bases lay outside the gene matches. CDR3 sequence: CASGYYPGTGNTEAFF. CDR3 in DNA: TGTGCTAGTGGTTACTACCCCGGGACAGGGAACACTGAAGCTTTCTTT.

On this clone: A junction end diverges from the germline sequence, so it may reflect a read error. V gene TRBV7-2 combines with J gene TRBJ2-3; TRBD2 is a possible D gene (7 bases). There are 14 residues in the CDR3. Germline CDR1 SGHTA, CDR2 FQGNSA. The CDR3 DNA sequence: TGTGCCAGCAGATTAGGGGGGGGCACAGATACGCAGTATTTT. It translates to CASRLGGGTDTQYF.

The rearrangement joins TRBV7-8 to TRBJ2-7, with 8 bases that match TRBD1. CDR3 size: 15 residues. Trimming took 1 base from V and 6 from J; bases not matched to a gene: 8. Per germline, CDR1 SGHVS and CDR2 FQNEAQ. CDR3 loop: CASSLGGQGASEQYF. CDR3 DNA sequence: TGTGCCAGCAGCTTAGGAGGGCAGGGGGCCTCCGAGCAGTACTTC.

The V call is TRBV4-2, the J call TRBJ2-7; weak D call: TRBD1 (6 bases). Germline-derived CDR1 and CDR2 are LGHNA and YNFKEQ. CDR3 length: 15 residues. Trimming stripped 4 bases from V and 2 bases from J, with 15 bases between. The CDR3 is CASSPYRVRTYEQYF. In nucleotides, the CDR3 is TGTGCCAGCAGCCCATACAGGGTGAGGACCTACGAGCAGTACTTC.

This clone has just a few counts. This chain links TRBV7-2 with TRBJ2-5, with D possibly being TRBD1 (7 bases). V lost 3 bases and J 1 base, leaving 9 bases between the germline ends. Per germline, CDR1 SGHTA and CDR2 FQGNSA. CDR3 length: 14 amino acids. The CDR3 DNA reads as TGTGCCAGCAGCTTTCAGGGGGGCCAAGAGACCCAGTACTTC. As protein: CASSFQGGQETQYF.

This chain joins TRBV29-1 and TRBJ2-7; 8 bases are a match to TRBD1. Germline CDR1 reads SQVTM; CDR2 reads ANQGSEA. V was clipped by 7 bases and J by 0 bases; unmatched bases: 5. CDR3 length equals 13 residues. This CDR3 is CSAEGQASYEQYF. The CDR3 DNA is TGCAGCGCGGAGGGACAGGCCTCCTACGAGCAGTACTTC.

The V call is TRBV7-9, the J call TRBJ2-5; either TRBD1 or TRBD2 may supply D (6 bases each). V lost 3 bases, J lost 1 base, and 9 bases lay in between. The germline V gene has CDR1 SEHNR and CDR2 FQNEAQ (reference sequence). This CDR3 is built from 14 residues. The CDR3 DNA is TGTGCCAGCAGCTTTTGGGGGGCCCAAGAGACCCAGTACTTC. This codes for CASSFWGAQETQYF.

This clone was counted a few times. The sample holds other DNA sequences that translate to the same CDR3. The chain uses TRBV4-3 and TRBJ2-4; D is ambiguous. Germline V gene data show CDR1 as LGHNA and CDR2 as YSLEER. Trimming stripped 4 bases from V and 6 bases from J, with 10 bases between. This CDR3 spans 13 amino acids. Here the CDR3 reads CASSLQGRNIQYF. In DNA, the CDR3 is TGCGCCAGCAGCCTCCAAGGCCGAAACATTCAGTACTTC.

This sequence joins TRBV28 and TRBJ1-4; D is unclear. Germline V gives CDR1 MDHEN, CDR2 SYDVKM. V was cut by 6 bases and J by 8 bases, with 7 bases left in between. The CDR3 is 11 amino acids. This CDR3 is CASRDGEKLFF. CDR3 coding DNA: TGTGCCAGCAGGGACGGCGAAAAACTGTTTTTT.

The chain has TRBV2 and TRBJ1-2, with D possibly TRBD1 on 6 matching bases. In germline, CDR1 is SNHLY, CDR2 FYNNEI. There are 13 residues in the CDR3. Trimming removed 6 bases at V and 8 bases at J, with 16 bases between. The CDR3 reads CASRTGMSEGYTF. As DNA, the CDR3 is TGTGCCAGCAGAACAGGGATGTCTGAGGGCTACACCTTC.

The chain is built from TRBV30 and TRBJ1-4; D possibly corresponds to TRBD1 (6 bases). Germline V gene sequence: CDR1 GTSNPN, CDR2 SVGIG (reference sequence). Trimming shortened V by 0 bases and J by 7 bases, and 12 bases separated the two germline ends. The CDR3 runs 14 residues. The chain's CDR3 is CAWSVRGAGEKLFF. The CDR3 bases are TGTGCCTGGAGTGTACGGGGGGCGGGTGAAAAACTGTTTTTT.

V gene TRBV5-1 combines with J gene TRBJ1-1, with a weak D call TRBD1 (6 bases). This CDR3 region has 14 residues. In germline, CDR1 is SGHRS, CDR2 YFSETQ. V was clipped by 4 bases and J by 0 bases, with 10 bases between them. In DNA form, the CDR3 reads TGCGCCAGCAGCCGGACAGCTTTGAACACTGAAGCTTTCTTT. Translated: CASSRTALNTEAFF.